A single sample gave rise to the 9 T cell receptor beta chains below, sequenced in a study of CD8+ T cells in alopecia areata (dated by TCRdb to the late 2010s). Library preparation employed the immunoSEQ multiplex PCR assay. For TCR sequencing, RNA was extracted from every sample and reverse transcribed into cDNA to serve as template. In its TCRdb copy, this immuneACCESS table keeps in-frame sequences only and misses some clones. Where compared with another copy, unresolved V genes explain less than half of these, and the others have no known cause. Across this sample there are about 110,000 clones, with approximately 61% seen only once. The ten largest make up 20% to 25% of the sample. The sequenced sample consisted of NKG2D-low CD8+ T cells sorted from blood. Taken with the paper, the label for cell subset or site translates to: sorted CD8+ NKG2D-low blood T cells. The receptors originated from a human donor with alopecia areata.

This clone was observed a handful of times. The CDR3 sequence is CASSLVSTGRSEAFF. The CDR3, as DNA: TGTGCCAGCAGCTTAGTATCAACGGGACGGAGTGAAGCTTTCTTT. This sequence joins TRBV7-9 and TRBJ1-1, with a possible D match to TRBD1 (5 bases). The CDR3 is 15 amino acids. Between the trimmed V and J ends, which lost 1 base and 7 bases, there was a span of 16 bases. Germline CDR1 and CDR2: SEHNR and FQNEAQ (reference sequence).

The rearrangement uses TRBV19 and TRBJ2-7; possibly TRBD1 for D (5 bases). The CDR3 totals 13 residues. V was shortened by 4 bases and J by 1 base, with 8 bases between the two germline ends. Germline loops: CDR1 LNHDA, CDR2 SQIVND (reference sequence). The CDR3 here is CASSKTGSYEQYF. The CDR3, as DNA: TGTGCCAGTAGTAAAACAGGATCCTACGAGCAGTACTTC.

There are a few counts of this clone. The chain joins TRBV7-9 to TRBJ2-7; tentatively, D is TRBD1 or TRBD2 (5 bases each). With 8 bases removed from V and 0 bases from J, the gap between germline ends came to 11 bases. Looked up from germline, CDR1 is SEHNR and CDR2 is FQNEAQ (reference sequence). The CDR3 sequence is 13 residues long. The CDR3 protein is CASEGWTSYEQYF. DNA for the CDR3: TGTGCCAGCGAGGGGTGGACCTCCTACGAGCAGTACTTC.

V is TRBV19 and J is TRBJ2-1; D may be TRBD1 (7 bases). Per germline, CDR1 LNHDA and CDR2 SQIVND (reference sequence). This CDR3 spans 14 amino acids. Trimming left V 6 bases short and J 5 bases short, with 14 bases between. The CDR3 DNA follows: TGTGCCAGTAGCAGGGGGGAATCTAACAATGAGCAGTTCTTC. It yields the protein CASSRGESNNEQFF.

This clone was observed a handful of times. This rearrangement joins TRBV29-1 to TRBJ2-1; tentatively, D is TRBD2 (5 bases). Germline assignment: CDR1 SQVTM and CDR2 ANQGSEA. Trimming cost V 1 base and J 2 bases, with 18 bases left between them. The CDR3 sequence is 17 residues long. CDR3 region: CSVEGGFDAATYNEQFF. The CDR3 DNA is TGCAGCGTTGAAGGAGGGTTCGATGCGGCCACCTACAATGAGCAGTTCTTC.

On this clone: The same CDR3 can be traced to other DNA sequences in this sample. V and J are TRBV7-9 and TRBJ2-1; TRBD2 matches at 8 bases. This CDR3 region has 16 residues. Germline V gene lookup returns CDR1 SEHNR and CDR2 FQNEAQ (reference sequence). Trimming removed 5 bases from V and 7 bases from J; junction bases left unmatched: 13. The CDR3, as DNA: TGTGCCAGCAGCACAAAAAGCGGGAGAGTTGTGAATGAGCAGTTCTTC. It encodes CASSTKSGRVVNEQFF.

This chain joins TRBV27 and TRBJ1-1, with a possible D match to TRBD1 (5 bases). Germline V gives CDR1 MNHEY, CDR2 SMNVEV (reference sequence). Trimming took 9 bases from V and 7 from J, leaving 15 bases between them. CDR3 length equals 12 residues. As DNA, the CDR3 is TGTGCCAGTTACCAGGGTATCGGTGAAGCTTTCTTT. Encoded protein: CASYQGIGEAFF.

This clone was picked up a small number of times. The rearrangement links TRBV7-3 to TRBJ2-1; D might be TRBD2 (5 bases). CDR1 and CDR2 from the germline V gene are SGHTA and FQGTGA. Trimming took off 5 bases at V and 5 bases at J, with 19 bases between the two ends. The CDR3 loop spans 16 amino acids. The CDR3 sequence is CASSGLRMEEDNEQFF. DNA of the CDR3: TGTGCCAGCAGCGGACTTAGAATGGAAGAGGACAATGAGCAGTTCTTC. Supplemented by reference TRBV7-3 and TRBJ2-1, the full variable domain reads GAGVSQTPSNKVTEKGKYVELRCDPISGHTALYWYRQSLGQGPEFLIYFQGTGAADDSGLPNDRFFAVRPEGSVSTLKIQRTERGDSAVYLCASSGLRMEEDNEQFFGPGTRLTVL.

This clone was recorded a few times. The chain couples TRBV27 to TRBJ2-7; possible D gene TRBD1, 5 bases. Trimming took 3 bases from V and 1 from J, leaving 16 bases between them. Per germline, CDR1 MNHEY and CDR2 SMNVEV (reference sequence). This CDR3 spans 16 amino acids. In nucleotides, the CDR3 is TGTGCCAGCAGTTTCTCAGTAGGGGTTCGGTCCTACGAGCAGTACTTC. Amino acid sequence: CASSFSVGVRSYEQYF.